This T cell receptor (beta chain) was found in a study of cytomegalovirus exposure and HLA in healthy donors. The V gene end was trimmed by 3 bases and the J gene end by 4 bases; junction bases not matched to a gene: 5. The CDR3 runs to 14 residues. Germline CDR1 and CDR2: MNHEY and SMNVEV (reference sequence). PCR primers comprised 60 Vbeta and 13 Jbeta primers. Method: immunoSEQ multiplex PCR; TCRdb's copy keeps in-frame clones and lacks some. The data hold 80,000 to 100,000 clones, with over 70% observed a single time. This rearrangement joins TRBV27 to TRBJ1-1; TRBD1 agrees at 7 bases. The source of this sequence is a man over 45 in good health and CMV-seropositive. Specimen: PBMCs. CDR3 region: CASSLDRRGTEAFF. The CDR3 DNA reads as TGTGCCAGCAGTTTGGACAGGAGGGGCACTGAAGCTTTCTTT.